The rows below give T cell receptor beta chains drawn from one sample of a study of T cells after yellow fever vaccination. TCRdb redid the calling of the 5' RACE reads with MiXCR, one entry per CDR3 protein. Of 500,000 to 700,000 distinct CDR3 sequences listed, less than 20% are singletons. The material was PBMCs, obtained 15 days after the yellow fever booster vaccination. All receptors derive from a young man who received the YFV17D yellow fever vaccine. Both conserved end residues are trimmed from each CDR3.

TRBJ2-6,TRBV27,ASSINRGAANVLT
TRBJ2-1,TRBV30,AWSRLAGERNEQF
TRBJ1-5,TRBV10-3,ATEPDRGKQPQH
TRBJ2-1,TRBV29-1,SASTSGRSYNEQF
TRBJ2-1,TRBV28,ASSWEWYNEQF
TRBJ2-1,TRBV7-7,ASSLDLAIPYNEQF
TRBJ2-3,TRBV20-1,SARSGTSGRAQDTQY
TRBJ2-3,TRBV10-3,AISGLAGNTDTQY
TRBJ2-5,TRBV7-8,ASSLWAGQETQY
TRBJ2-5,TRBV20-1,SATPSGGGETQY
TRBJ1-1,TRBV18,ASSPGSATEAF
TRBJ2-1,TRBV18,ATRQSSSYNEQF
TRBJ2-3,TRBV4-3,ASSQEGTSGITDTQY
TRBJ1-4,TRBV6-1,ASSRDRGTDEKLF
TRBJ2-5,TRBV7-9,ASSARRGAQETQY
TRBJ2-3,TRBV20-1,SALPLAGAGTDTQY
TRBJ2-1,TRBV7-2,ASSLGPSSQF
TRBJ2-7,TRBV12-3/TRBV12-4,ASGIAYEQY
TRBJ1-5,TRBV19,ASKGANNQPQH
TRBJ2-7,TRBV18,ASSPSSGRTAEQY
TRBJ2-3,TRBV4-2,ASSPVRGGAGTDTQY
TRBJ2-7,TRBV28,ASSLPTGYEQY